This TCR beta chain emerged from a study of blood T cell repertoires in COVID-19 (dated by TCRdb to 2018 to 2021). With respect to the entire study: Samples covering the acute and convalescent phases of COVID-19 were provided by collaborators in the United States, Italy and Spain. The prospective study material was composed of cDNA or gDNA derived from T cells, B-cell-depleted T cells, or PBMCs. Subjects who had been exposed to COVID-19, were actively infected with it, or had recovered from it provided the deeply sampled blood TCRbeta repertoires that made up the dataset. The repertoires were released in a freely available public database meant as a resource for research on the immune response to SARS-CoV-2. The samples were drawn from the first 160 participants of the ongoing ImmuneRACE study and from 1,254 subjects provided by 6 global collaborators. The sample metadata nearly always contained a de-identified subject ID, COVID-19 status, age in years and sex. Where HLA class I and class II types were available, the types were taken from metadata supplied by the sample provider, not from assay-based typing.

Study-level results and caveats: The amount of clinical and demographic metadata varied by source and participant and was provided uncurated.

Participants in the prospective study were aged about 18 to 89 years, lived in 20 to 30 United States geographic areas, and enrolled through a virtual design. Cohort assignment in the prospective study relied on participant-reported clinical history from a screening survey and a study questionnaire. Exposed participants had been in contact with someone with a PCR-confirmed or clinician-diagnosed COVID-19 case within 2 weeks of study entry. In the prospective study, mobile phlebotomists collected whole blood, serum and a nasopharyngeal or oropharyngeal swab from each participant. Additional blood draws and questionnaires over a 2-month period could optionally be provided by prospective study participants. Prospective study blood samples were shipped either frozen or at room temperature before DNA extraction. TCRbeta CDR3 regions were amplified from genomic DNA using the immunoSEQ Assay, a bias-controlled multiplex PCR. The paper's data handling went like this. The number of nucleated cells in each sample was estimated by amplification of reference gene primers within the assay. To quantify the absolute abundance of each unique TCRbeta CDR3 rearrangement, sequence reads were collapsed and filtered. Productive Simpson clonality was computed per sample as the square root of Simpson's diversity index over productive rearrangements. The table was pulled from immuneACCESS by TCRdb, which kept in-frame rearrangements only. Such tables lose some clones; where checked, under half of the loss comes from unresolved V genes, and the rest has no known cause. V, J and clone size were drawn from that table, and D and trimming were deduced from the DNA. The sample contains about 280,000 clones, around 83% of them found a single time. Clones ranked in the top ten supply roughly 4.7% of the sample.

In the case of this clone: The antigen it recognizes is unknown. The input lacks base qualities; no much larger clone sits a single base away.

The CDR3 goes from the cysteine to the phenylalanine over 12 residues. Only the CDR3 region is kept as DNA, spanning 36 bases read in frame from base 1. CDR1 and CDR2 are drawn from the germline V gene (reference sequence): DFQATT, SNEGSKA. The junction shows trimming of 3 bases on V and 4 bases on J, plus 9 bases between the germline ends. The TCR was taken from a man between 35 and 55 years old who had been exposed to COVID-19. The rearrangement joined TRBV20-1 to TRBJ1-2; the D segment cannot be called with confidence. Sequencing was done on a sample of PBMCs or T cells enriched from blood (not recorded which). At the DNA level, the sequence is TGCAGTGCTAGTTTGGAGACCTATGGCTACACCTTC. Its protein product is CSASLETYGYTF.